The 15 T cell receptor beta chains below all came from one sample that was sequenced in a study of OX40 agonist ivuxolimab in advanced cancers. The protocol was immunoSEQ multiplex PCR, while the TCRdb copy is restricted to in-frame clones and leaves out a portion. Among about 76,000 clones listed, approximately 85% were seen once. The input for sequencing was CD4+ or CD8+ T cells sorted from blood, taken in a trial of the OX40 agonist ivuxolimab. These receptors were collected from an adult with an advanced solid tumor such as melanoma, head and neck, liver or kidney cancer.

The gene calls are TRBV6-6 and TRBJ1-6, with D uncertain. Germline V gives CDR1 MNHNY, CDR2 SVGAGI (reference sequence). The CDR3 sequence is 14 residues long. The ends were cut back, 6 bases at V and 8 bases at J, with 14 bases in the middle. The chain's CDR3 is CASSPRASDSPLHF. The CDR3 region has the DNA TGTGCCAGCAGCCCGAGGGCGTCGGATTCACCCCTCCACTTT.

This chain connects TRBV18 to TRBJ1-5, with a weak D call TRBD1 (5 bases). This CDR3 region has 19 residues. V lost 3 bases and J lost 2, with 23 bases in between. Germline V gene lookup returns CDR1 KGHSH and CDR2 LQKENI. In DNA form, the CDR3 reads TGTGCCAGCTCACCGGGAGGGGATGGTCCCCTTTGGGGCAATCAGCCCCAGCATTTT. Protein sequence: CASSPGGDGPLWGNQPQHF.

The rearrangement joins TRBV18 to TRBJ2-7, with D hard to call. The CDR3 covers 13 residues. Trimming took off 5 bases at V and 1 base at J, with 9 bases between the two ends. CDR1 is KGHSH, CDR2 LQKENI, per germline. The CDR3 region has the DNA TGTGCCAGCTCAAGTACGGATTCCTACGAGCAGTACTTC. Protein sequence: CASSSTDSYEQYF.

This chain links TRBV7-2 with TRBJ1-2; D gene uncertain. V was pared by 5 bases and J by 5 bases, with 12 bases between. Germline V gene data show CDR1 as SGHTA and CDR2 as FQGNSA. This CDR3 comprises 13 residues. CDR3 sequence reads: CASSPPGRYGYTF. Here the CDR3 DNA reads TGTGCCAGCAGCCCGCCCGGGCGGTATGGCTACACCTTC.

The chain is built from TRBV2 and TRBJ1-6, with TRBD1 as a possible D gene (6 bases). Germline values: CDR1 SNHLY, CDR2 FYNNEI. The CDR3 runs to 11 residues. V was clipped by 6 bases and J by 9 bases, with 6 bases between them. CDR3 nucleotides: TGTGCCAGCAGGGACAGTTCACCCCTCCACTTT. This translates into CASRDSSPLHF.

This sequence joins TRBV5-6 and TRBJ1-2, with TRBD1 matching over 9 bases. The length of the CDR3 is 15 residues. Losses at the gene ends were 3 bases for V and 2 bases for J; bases not matched to a gene: 5. The germline gives CDR1 SGHDT, CDR2 YYEEEE. The CDR3 DNA sequence: TGTGCCAGCAGCTCTACCGGGACAGGGAACTATGGCTACACCTTC. Protein sequence: CASSSTGTGNYGYTF.

The chain joins TRBV7-2 to TRBJ2-5; D remains ambiguous. The CDR3 totals 15 residues. V lost 0 bases and J lost 5, with 13 bases in between. The germline V gene has CDR1 SGHTA and CDR2 FQGNSA. The CDR3, as DNA: TGTGCCAGCAGCTTAGCAACCGCTAGAATCGAGACCCAGTACTTC. Translating gives CASSLATARIETQYF.

The chain recombines TRBV4-3 with TRBJ2-3; D not certain. The ends were cut back, 0 bases at V and 2 bases at J, with 9 bases in the middle. This CDR3 contains 15 residues. Germline V gene data show CDR1 as LGHNA and CDR2 as YSLEER. CDR3 in DNA: TGCGCCAGCAGCCAAGATCTGCCCCCCACAGATACGCAGTATTTT. This translates into CASSQDLPPTDTQYF.

The chain recombines TRBV29-1 with TRBJ2-3; weak D call: TRBD2 (5 bases). Germline CDR1 reads SQVTM; CDR2 reads ANQGSEA. The CDR3 loop spans 14 amino acids. The V end lost 6 bases, the J end lost 2 bases, and 15 bases lay between the germline ends. The CDR3 DNA sequence: TGCAGCGTACCCTTTCTGAGGGACACAGATACGCAGTATTTT. This encodes CSVPFLRDTDTQYF.

This chain uses TRBV6-1 with TRBJ2-5; either TRBD1 or TRBD2 may fit D (5 bases each). The closer fit of TRBJ2-7 to the DNA end suggests the J call may be wrong. The CDR3 runs 13 residues. CDR1 is MNHNS and CDR2 is SASEGT in the germline V gene. The CDR3 here is CASSEGGPYEQYF. In DNA, the CDR3 is TGTGCCAGCAGTGAAGGGGGACCCTACGAGCAGTACTTC.

The J gene is TRBJ2-7, the V gene TRBV4-1; a weak D match, TRBD2 (6 bases). V lost 0 bases and J lost 6, with 18 bases in between. The CDR3 covers 16 residues. Germline V CDR1 and CDR2: MGHRA, YSYEKL. The chain's CDR3 is CASSQDTGEPRREQYF. The CDR3 nucleotides are TGCGCCAGCAGCCAAGATACGGGGGAGCCCAGGCGCGAGCAGTACTTC.

The V gene is TRBV6-5, the J gene TRBJ1-5, with TRBD1 matching 9 bases. There are 15 residues in the CDR3. J gave up 4 bases and V 4 bases, and 5 bases lay outside the gene matches. Germline V CDR1 and CDR2: MNHEY, SVGAGI. The CDR3 sequence: CASSLGQGLNQPQHF. CDR3 coding DNA: TGTGCCAGCAGTTTAGGACAGGGGCTTAATCAGCCCCAGCATTTT.

The chain joins TRBV25-1 to TRBJ2-3; D may be TRBD2 (5 bases). Trimming took 3 bases from V and 4 from J, leaving 8 bases between them. In germline, CDR1 is MGHDK, CDR2 SYGVNS. This CDR3 has 13 residues. CDR3 sequence reads: CASSDGGADTQYF. CDR3 bases: TGTGCCAGCAGTGACGGAGGAGCAGATACGCAGTATTTT.

This sequence joins TRBV27 and TRBJ2-3; tentatively, D is TRBD1 (6 bases). The CDR3 runs to 13 residues. The germline gives CDR1 MNHEY, CDR2 SMNVEV (reference sequence). V lost 9 bases and J lost 0, with 10 bases in between. Here the CDR3 DNA reads TGTGCCAGTCGAGGGACAAGCACAGATACGCAGTATTTT. Protein product: CASRGTSTDTQYF.

The sample holds one count of this clone. The chain joins TRBV19 to TRBJ1-1; 7 nucleotides agree with TRBD1. This CDR3 comprises 14 residues. Germline values: CDR1 LNHDA, CDR2 SQIVND (reference sequence). After removal of 5 bases from V and 3 bases from J, the junction contained 6 bases not matched to a gene. CDR3 in DNA: TGTGCCAGTAGTGACAGGGCTTGGGACACTGAAGCTTTCTTT. As protein: CASSDRAWDTEAFF.